This T cell receptor (beta chain) was sequenced in a study of CD8+ T cells in alopecia areata. Study details: Treatment of the treated patients consisted of oral tofacitinib, 5 to 10 mg twice daily.

The CDR3 sequence is 13 residues long. V shed 8 bases and J shed 5 bases, with 15 bases lying between them. The germline CDR1 and CDR2 sequences are SEHNR and FQNEAQ (reference sequence). About this clone itself: Its specificity is unknown.

cDNA serving as the sequencing template came from extracted, reverse transcribed RNA. Profiling relied on immunoSEQ multiplex PCR, and the TCRdb table lists in-frame clones only, not all of them. The sample carries tens of thousands of clones, approximately 64% recorded once. Study results and caveats: Besides other cells, scalp samples also yield sequences of resident alphabeta T cells from normal skin.

The chain couples TRBV7-9 to TRBJ2-5; D is unresolved. The sequences come from CD8+ T cells sorted from blood, collected at week 0. This clonotype was obtained from a human donor with alopecia areata. The CDR3 spells CASRLSEGETQYF. DNA of the CDR3: TGTGCCAGCCGCCTATCAGAAGGGGAGACCCAGTACTTC.